This is a list of T cell receptor beta chains from one sample in a study of cytomegalovirus exposure and HLA in healthy donors. TCRdb's table, derived via immunoSEQ multiplex PCR, lists solely in-frame clones and lacks some. Among roughly 140,000 clones listed, roughly 78% were seen once. The material sequenced was PBMCs. The source of these receptors is a man in his forties in good health and CMV-seropositive. CDR3s include the opening cysteine and the closing phenylalanine or tryptophan. A D gene is named only where the DNA matches it firmly. A clone size is listed for some rows: how often the clone was seen (once, few, many), or a class if it is expanded.

j_call: TRBJ1-2; clone_size: NA; v_call: TRBV5-5; d_call: NA; cdr3_nt: TGTGCCAGCAGCGGGGGACTCTTAGCTAACTATGGCTACACCTTC; cdr3_aa: CASSGGLLANYGYTF
j_call: TRBJ2-3; clone_size: NA; v_call: TRBV5-1; d_call: TRBD2; cdr3_nt: TGCGCCAGCCCGCGGACTAGCGGCACAGATACGCAGTATTTT; cdr3_aa: CASPRTSGTDTQYF
j_call: TRBJ1-2; clone_size: NA; v_call: TRBV5-1; d_call: NA; cdr3_nt: TGCGCCAGCAGCTTCGACAGGCCGGGGCTCTATGGCTACACCTTC; cdr3_aa: CASSFDRPGLYGYTF
j_call: TRBJ2-7; clone_size: NA; v_call: TRBV30; d_call: TRBD2; cdr3_nt: TGTGCCTGGAGTAAGGCTAGCGGGAGGTCCGAGCAGTACTTC; cdr3_aa: CAWSKASGRSEQYF
j_call: TRBJ2-5; clone_size: NA; v_call: TRBV7-9; d_call: TRBD2; cdr3_nt: TGTTCCAGCAGCTTAGGGACTAGCGGGCTAGAGACCCAGTACTTC; cdr3_aa: CSSSLGTSGLETQYF
j_call: TRBJ2-1; clone_size: NA; v_call: TRBV5-1; d_call: NA; cdr3_nt: TGCGCCAGCAGCTTGGGACTGGCAGTATACAATGAGCAGTTCTTC; cdr3_aa: CASSLGLAVYNEQFF
j_call: TRBJ1-4; clone_size: NA; v_call: TRBV15; d_call: NA; cdr3_nt: TGTGCCACCAAATACAGGGTCGGCGAAAAACTGTTTTTT; cdr3_aa: CATKYRVGEKLFF
j_call: TRBJ2-7; clone_size: NA; v_call: TRBV29-1; d_call: NA; cdr3_nt: TGCAGCGTTCCAGGGGCGGGAGAGACCTACGAGCAGTACTTC; cdr3_aa: CSVPGAGETYEQYF
j_call: TRBJ1-3; clone_size: few; v_call: TRBV27; d_call: NA; cdr3_nt: TGTGCCAGCAGTTGGGGTCAGGGCAACACCATATATTTT; cdr3_aa: CASSWGQGNTIYF
j_call: TRBJ1-1; clone_size: few; v_call: TRBV7-9; d_call: NA; cdr3_nt: TGTGCCAGCAGCTTAGTAAGCTCCACTGAAGCTTTCTTT; cdr3_aa: CASSLVSSTEAFF
j_call: TRBJ1-1; clone_size: few; v_call: TRBV6-5; d_call: NA; cdr3_nt: TGTGCCAGCAAAGCCCAGGTGAACACTGAAGCTTTCTTT; cdr3_aa: CASKAQVNTEAFF
j_call: TRBJ1-1; clone_size: few; v_call: TRBV10-3; d_call: TRBD1; cdr3_nt: TGTGCCATCAACGAACAGGGGGCCACTGAAGCTTTCTTT; cdr3_aa: CAINEQGATEAFF
j_call: TRBJ2-1; clone_size: NA; v_call: TRBV10-2; d_call: NA; cdr3_nt: TGCGCCAGCATAAGCCGGGACATGGGCGACAATGAGCAGTTCTTC; cdr3_aa: CASISRDMGDNEQFF
j_call: TRBJ1-2; clone_size: once; v_call: TRBV29-1; d_call: NA; cdr3_nt: TGCAGCGTCGAGGGTACTGGGGTCTATGGCTACACCTTC; cdr3_aa: CSVEGTGVYGYTF
j_call: TRBJ1-1; clone_size: once; v_call: TRBV14; d_call: TRBD1; cdr3_nt: TGTGCCAGCAGTCCTAAGGGGGCAGAAGCTTTCTTT; cdr3_aa: CASSPKGAEAFF
j_call: TRBJ2-7; clone_size: NA; v_call: TRBV11-2; d_call: TRBD1; cdr3_nt: TGTGCCAGCAGCCCCCCACCGACAGGGGGCGAGCAGTACTTC; cdr3_aa: CASSPPPTGGEQYF
j_call: TRBJ1-2; clone_size: once; v_call: TRBV29-1; d_call: NA; cdr3_nt: TGCAGCGTTGAATTTACCTTGGGGGGGGTAGGCTACACCTTC; cdr3_aa: CSVEFTLGGVGYTF
j_call: TRBJ2-7; clone_size: NA; v_call: TRBV27; d_call: NA; cdr3_nt: TGTGCCAGCAGTTCACAGGGAGAAGGCGAGCAGTACTTC; cdr3_aa: CASSSQGEGEQYF
j_call: TRBJ2-2; clone_size: NA; v_call: TRBV11-3; d_call: TRBD2; cdr3_nt: TGTGCCAGCAGCGCAGGGACTAGCGGGCCCGGGGAGCTGTTTTTT; cdr3_aa: CASSAGTSGPGELFF
j_call: TRBJ1-2; clone_size: few; v_call: TRBV7-9; d_call: NA; cdr3_nt: TGTGCCAGCAGCTTACCATGGCAGGGCGGCTACACCTTC; cdr3_aa: CASSLPWQGGYTF
j_call: TRBJ1-1; clone_size: few; v_call: TRBV6-5; d_call: NA; cdr3_nt: TGTGCCAGCAGTTACTCCAACATCAACACTGAAGCTTTCTTT; cdr3_aa: CASSYSNINTEAFF
j_call: TRBJ1-5; clone_size: NA; v_call: TRBV6-4; d_call: NA; cdr3_nt: TGTGCCAGCAGTGACGGAACAGGAACCTATAAGTACTATAGCAATCAGCCCCAGCATTTT; cdr3_aa: CASSDGTGTYKYYSNQPQHF
j_call: TRBJ2-5; clone_size: NA; v_call: TRBV18; d_call: TRBD2; cdr3_nt: TGTGCCAGCTCACCCAAGCTAGCGGGAGATGGAGAGACCCAGTACTTC; cdr3_aa: CASSPKLAGDGETQYF
j_call: TRBJ1-1; clone_size: NA; v_call: TRBV30; d_call: TRBD1; cdr3_nt: TGTGCCTGGAGTCCAGGGGGAACTGAAGCTTTCTTT; cdr3_aa: CAWSPGGTEAFF
j_call: TRBJ1-1; clone_size: few; v_call: TRBV18; d_call: NA; cdr3_nt: TGTGCCAGCTCGCCAGACAGGAAGAACACTGAAGCTTTCTTT; cdr3_aa: CASSPDRKNTEAFF
j_call: TRBJ2-3; clone_size: NA; v_call: TRBV7-3; d_call: NA; cdr3_nt: TGTGCCAGCAGCTTAACGATGCGGGCCGTTAGCACAGATACGCAGTATTTT; cdr3_aa: CASSLTMRAVSTDTQYF
j_call: TRBJ1-1; clone_size: NA; v_call: TRBV7-6; d_call: NA; cdr3_nt: TGTGCCAGCAGCTATCGTCGGGGGGAAAACACTGAAGCTTTCTTT; cdr3_aa: CASSYRRGENTEAFF
j_call: TRBJ1-5; clone_size: NA; v_call: TRBV6-5; d_call: NA; cdr3_nt: TGTGCCAGCAGACGGGACTTGAATCAGCCCCAGCATTTT; cdr3_aa: CASRRDLNQPQHF
j_call: TRBJ2-5; clone_size: NA; v_call: TRBV10-2; d_call: NA; cdr3_nt: TGCGCCAGCAGTGAGTCAGGGAAGGGGCCCGCCCAGTACTTC; cdr3_aa: CASSESGKGPAQYF
j_call: TRBJ2-2; clone_size: NA; v_call: TRBV9; d_call: NA; cdr3_nt: TGTGCCAGCAGCGATGAACTATTGAACACCGGGGAGCTGTTTTTT; cdr3_aa: CASSDELLNTGELFF
j_call: TRBJ2-1; clone_size: NA; v_call: TRBV6-1; d_call: NA; cdr3_nt: TGTGCCAGCAGCGACAGAGTAAGGTCATCATATGAGCAGTTCTTC; cdr3_aa: CASSDRVRSSYEQFF
j_call: TRBJ1-1; clone_size: NA; v_call: TRBV5-4; d_call: NA; cdr3_nt: TGTGCCAGCAGCTTGGGGCTTGGTCGGGGCACTGAAGCTTTCTTT; cdr3_aa: CASSLGLGRGTEAFF
j_call: TRBJ1-2; clone_size: once; v_call: TRBV14; d_call: NA; cdr3_nt: TGTGCCAGCAGCCCCCGAGGGGGAGATGGCTACACCTTC; cdr3_aa: CASSPRGGDGYTF
j_call: TRBJ1-2; clone_size: NA; v_call: TRBV11-2; d_call: NA; cdr3_nt: TGTGCCAGCAGCTTAGCAGGTGCGCAAGGGGGCTATGGCTACACCTTC; cdr3_aa: CASSLAGAQGGYGYTF
j_call: TRBJ1-5; clone_size: NA; v_call: TRBV6-1; d_call: TRBD1; cdr3_nt: TGTGCCAGCAGTGAACACGGGGGACAGCGCAATCAGCCCCAGCATTTT; cdr3_aa: CASSEHGGQRNQPQHF
j_call: TRBJ2-7; clone_size: NA; v_call: TRBV7-6; d_call: NA; cdr3_nt: TGTGCCAGCAGCTTAGCGTACAGGACCTACGCCGAGCAGTACTTC; cdr3_aa: CASSLAYRTYAEQYF
j_call: TRBJ1-5; clone_size: NA; v_call: TRBV7-9; d_call: NA; cdr3_nt: TGTGCCAGCAGCCCTTCGGACACAGGGTTTGACAATCAGCCCCAGCATTTT; cdr3_aa: CASSPSDTGFDNQPQHF